The clone carrying this T cell receptor beta chain was seen once. Profiling relied on immunoSEQ multiplex PCR, and the TCRdb table lists in-frame clones only, not all of them. The table shows more than 45,000 clones, with approximately 92% occurring only once. Per germline, CDR1 KGHSH and CDR2 LQKENI. V lost 2 bases and J lost 5; bases outside the gene matches: 5. The CDR3 is 15 residues long. This specimen comes from a study of T cell changes during pregnancy in multiple sclerosis. The specimen was CD4+ T cells from peripheral blood mononuclear cells, collected in the second trimester of pregnancy. V usage is TRBV18 and J usage is TRBJ2-5, with 10 nucleotides matching TRBD2. This receptor was taken from a female donor in good health, enrolled as a control in a pregnancy study. The CDR3 coding sequence is TGTGCCAGCTCACCAATAGCGGGAGGTGTCGAGACCCAGTACTTC. This sequence encodes CASSPIAGGVETQYF.